This is a list of T cell receptor beta chains from one sample in a study of graft-versus-host responses after intestinal transplantation. TCRdb's table, derived via immunoSEQ multiplex PCR, lists solely in-frame clones and lacks some. The sample consists of 75,000 to 100,000 clones, 80% to 95% of them appearing once. What these receptors recognize is not known. The sample consisted of unstimulated CD8+ T cells sorted from spleen or lymph node cells, taken before intestinal transplant. The receptors stem from a human donor who received an intestinal transplant. CDR3s include the opening cysteine and the closing phenylalanine or tryptophan. D genes are given only for firm matches. Only some rows state a clone size, as once, few, many or a class for expanded clones.

V	size	J	D	DNA	CDR3
TRBV6-4	.	TRBJ2-3	TRBD2	TGTGCCAGCAGTGGGACTAGCGGGACAACAGATACGCAGTATTTT	CASSGTSGTTDTQYF
TRBV7-9	.	TRBJ2-7	TRBD2	TGTGCCAGCAGCTTAGCTTTCGGGACTAGCGGTGAGCAGTACTTC	CASSLAFGTSGEQYF
TRBV2	.	TRBJ2-3	TRBD2	TGTGCCAGCAGCCATTTAGCGGGGGGAACAGATACGCAGTATTTT	CASSHLAGGTDTQYF
TRBV7-9	.	TRBJ2-3	TRBD2	TGTGCCAGTGGGTTAGCGGGGGGATTCACAGATACGCAGTATTTT	CASGLAGGFTDTQYF
TRBV9	once	TRBJ2-2	TRBD2	TGTGCCAGCAGCGGCAGCGGGACGAACACCGGGGAGCTGTTTTTT	CASSGSGTNTGELFF
TRBV19	.	TRBJ2-1	TRBD1	TGTGCCAGCGGACAGGGGGCGAGTGAGCAGTTCTTC	CASGQGASEQFF
TRBV2	.	TRBJ2-2	TRBD1	TGTGCCAGCAGTGATCTTCCGTCCGGGACAGGGGGGAACACCGGGGAGCTGTTTTTT	CASSDLPSGTGGNTGELFF
TRBV5-4	.	TRBJ1-1	.	TGTGCCAGCAGCTGGTACGAGGGAGTCCCCCGGAACACTGAAGCTTTCTTT	CASSWYEGVPRNTEAFF
TRBV11-3	once	TRBJ1-2	.	TGTGCCAGCAGCGGGAGGGGCTCCTATGGCTACACCTTC	CASSGRGSYGYTF
TRBV7-8	.	TRBJ1-1	.	TGTGCCAGCGGGCATGGGGGGGCGAAGAACACCGAAGCTTTCTTT	CASGHGGAKNTEAFF
TRBV30	.	TRBJ1-3	.	TGTGCCTGGAGGGAGGACAGTGGAAACACCATATATTTT	CAWREDSGNTIYF
TRBV6-1	.	TRBJ1-4	TRBD1	TGTGCCAGCAGTGAACGGACAGGGGTTAATGAAAAACTGTTTTTT	CASSERTGVNEKLFF
TRBV4-1	.	TRBJ1-5	TRBD1	TGCGCCAGCAGCCCATCGGGACAGGGCAGCCTCTTCTTCTATAGCAATCAGCCCCAGCATTTT	CASSPSGQGSLFFYSNQPQHF
TRBV11-2	.	TRBJ2-1	.	TGTGCCAGCAAGGCGGGATGGGAGGACAATGAGCAGTTCTTC	CASKAGWEDNEQFF
TRBV14	.	TRBJ2-7	.	TGTGCCAGCAGCCAAGTGAGGCCGGGAGAGCAGTACTTC	CASSQVRPGEQYF
TRBV7-9	.	TRBJ2-2	.	TGTGCCAGCAGCTCCATCAACGGGTGGGGAGATGTTTTT	CASSSINGWGDVF
TRBV30	.	TRBJ2-7	.	TGTGCCTGGACGCTTGGGAGCTCCTACGAGCAGTACTTC	CAWTLGSSYEQYF
TRBV7-8	.	TRBJ2-7	.	TGTGCCAGCAGCCCCCTAGGCGAGGGCTACGAGCAGTACTTC	CASSPLGEGYEQYF
TRBV7-6	.	TRBJ2-2	.	TGTGCCAGCAGCTTAGAACCACTTTATGGCGGGGAGCTGTTTTTT	CASSLEPLYGGELFF
TRBV27	.	TRBJ1-5	.	TGTGCCAGCAGTTTAGGTCAGTCCCTCAATCAGCCCCAGCATTTT	CASSLGQSLNQPQHF
TRBV6-1	.	TRBJ2-3	.	TGTGCCAGCCTACACCTACAGGCCGACACAGATACGCAGTATTTT	CASLHLQADTDTQYF
TRBV4-1	.	TRBJ2-5	.	TGCGCCAGCAGCCCTGACCGGACTAACCAAGAGACCCAGTACTTC	CASSPDRTNQETQYF
TRBV19	.	TRBJ1-2	.	TGTGCCAGTAGTATAGATCCCGCGGCGGTCTATGGCTACACCTTC	CASSIDPAAVYGYTF
TRBV6-5	.	TRBJ1-2	.	TGTGCCAGCAGTTACCAGGCGGACTCCTATGGCTACACCTTC	CASSYQADSYGYTF
TRBV19	.	TRBJ1-6	.	TGTGCCAGTACCTCCGGTAATTCACCCCTCCACTTT	CASTSGNSPLHF
TRBV28	once	TRBJ2-7	.	TGTGCCAGCAGTCCGGGGGGGGGACAGGGAGTCTCCCACGAGCAGTACTTC	CASSPGGGQGVSHEQYF
TRBV30	.	TRBJ2-7	.	TGTGCCTGGAGTGCGGCGGGCTACGAGCAGTACTTC	CAWSAAGYEQYF
TRBV5-4	.	TRBJ2-1	.	TGTGCCAGCAGCTTGGGTTCGACAGGTGAGCAGTTCTTC	CASSLGSTGEQFF
TRBV10-3	.	TRBJ2-7	.	TGTGCCATCACGAGCGGTCTAAAGGCCGAGCAGTACTTC	CAITSGLKAEQYF
TRBV9	.	TRBJ2-5	TRBD2	TGTGCCAGCAGCGTAATGGGAGCGGGAGGTTGGGAGACCCAGTACTTC	CASSVMGAGGWETQYF
TRBV5-1	.	TRBJ2-7	.	TGCGCCAGCAGCTACACAGGGATCGAGCAGTACTTC	CASSYTGIEQYF
TRBV7-2	once	TRBJ1-1	.	TGTGCCAGCAGCCCCAGGGGAAACACTGAAGCTTTCTTT	CASSPRGNTEAFF
TRBV19	.	TRBJ1-2	.	TGTGCCAGTAGTATCAACTCAAACTATGGCTACACCTTC	CASSINSNYGYTF
TRBV4-2	.	TRBJ2-7	TRBD1	TGTGCCAGCAGCCAAGAGGGACAGGGGAATGCCTACGAGCAGTACTTC	CASSQEGQGNAYEQYF
TRBV6-1	.	TRBJ2-7	TRBD2	TGTGCCAGCGTCCTAGCGGGAGGCTACGAGCAGTACTTC	CASVLAGGYEQYF